The 3 T cell receptor beta chains below were found in one sample sequenced in a study of shared clonotypes between healthy human individuals. Using immunoSEQ multiplex PCR, the repertoire was profiled, and TCRdb retains in-frame clones only, with some absent. The repertoire consists of about 490,000 clones, with 79% occurring once and the leading ten covering approximately 12%. The material sequenced was PBMCs. All receptors come from a woman aged 40 to 50 in good health. Some clones in this sample may be carry-over from other donors' samples.

This clone was found a few times. This chain links TRBV5-1 with TRBJ2-1; 9 positions agree with TRBD2. The CDR3 contains 15 residues. Germline V gives CDR1 SGHRS, CDR2 YFSETQ. J lost 4 bases, V lost 1 base, and 3 bases had no gene match. CDR3 bases: TGCGCCAGCAGCTTGACGACTAGCGGATACAATGAGCAGTTCTTC. Encoded protein: CASSLTTSGYNEQFF.

As for this clone: Just one base apart from a much larger clone, this may be a read error. V is TRBV6-5 and J is TRBJ1-1; possible D gene TRBD1, 5 bases. The CDR3 has 15 amino acids. The germline CDR1 and CDR2 sequences are MNHEY and SVGAGI. The V gene lost 0 bases and the J gene lost 10 bases, with 18 bases spanning the gap. The CDR3 DNA is TGTGCCAGCAGTTACTCGCGGACATTACAAACGGTAGCTTTCTTT. Translation: CASSYSRTLQTVAFF.

V usage is TRBV10-3 and J usage is TRBJ2-3; 7 bases are shared with TRBD1. The CDR3 consists of 15 residues. The V and J ends lost 4 bases and 4 bases, in that order; junction bases with no gene match: 8. CDR1 and CDR2 (germline): ENHRY, SYGVKD. The CDR3 nucleotides are TGTGCCATCAGTGGGACAGGCAGCGAGTCAGATACGCAGTATTTT. It codes for CAISGTGSESDTQYF.